This T cell receptor beta chain was sequenced for a study of T cell responses to AZD1222 COVID-19 vaccine. Study summary: Pooling of second doses given at about 4 or about 12 weeks was done. Whole-study results and caveats: As reported, nearly half of all spike-specific TCRs target variant regions that are unmutated.

Method: immunoSEQ multiplex PCR; TCRdb's copy keeps in-frame clones and lacks some. Of about 130,000 clones listed, 75% to 95% are singletons. The V gene's germline CDR1 is MNHEY and CDR2 SMNVEV (reference sequence). V gave up 2 bases and J gave up 2 bases, with 10 bases separating them. The CDR3 has 15 residues. Details on this clone: No antigen is known for it.

The input for sequencing was peripheral blood, taken on day 0 of AZD1222 vaccination. This TCR was recovered from an adult in good health. The rearrangement uses TRBV27 and TRBJ1-5, with D uncertain. CDR3 in amino acids: CASSLMAAGNQPQHF. CDR3 nucleotides: TGTGCCAGCAGTTTAATGGCGGCAGGCAATCAGCCCCAGCATTTT.